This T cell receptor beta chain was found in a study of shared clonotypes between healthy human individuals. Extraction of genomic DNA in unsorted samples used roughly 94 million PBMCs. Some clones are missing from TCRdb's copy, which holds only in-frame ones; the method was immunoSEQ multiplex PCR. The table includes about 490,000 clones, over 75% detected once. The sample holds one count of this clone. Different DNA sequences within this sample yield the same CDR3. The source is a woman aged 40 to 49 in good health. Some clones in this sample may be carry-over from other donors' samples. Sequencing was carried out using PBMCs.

Here the CDR3 DNA reads TGCAGCGTATTATCTGGGGCCAACGTCCTGACTTTC. Translation gives CSVLSGANVLTF. J is TRBJ2-6 and V is TRBV29-1; D uncertain. The CDR3 extends over 12 amino acids. The V and J ends lost 6 bases and 1 base respectively, with 4 bases between them. Germline CDR1 is SQVTM and CDR2 is ANQGSEA.